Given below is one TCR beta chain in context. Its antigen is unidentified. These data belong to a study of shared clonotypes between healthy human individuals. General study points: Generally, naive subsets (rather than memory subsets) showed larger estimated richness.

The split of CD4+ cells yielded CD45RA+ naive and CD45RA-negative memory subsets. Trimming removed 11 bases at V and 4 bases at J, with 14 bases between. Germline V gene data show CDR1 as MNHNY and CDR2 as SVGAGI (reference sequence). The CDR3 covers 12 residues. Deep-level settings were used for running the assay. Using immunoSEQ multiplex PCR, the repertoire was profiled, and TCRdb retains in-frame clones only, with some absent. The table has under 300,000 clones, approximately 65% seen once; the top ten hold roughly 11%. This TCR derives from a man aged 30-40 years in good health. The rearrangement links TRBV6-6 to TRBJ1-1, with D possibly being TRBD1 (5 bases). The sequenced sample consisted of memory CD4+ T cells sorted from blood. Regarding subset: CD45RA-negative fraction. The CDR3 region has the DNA TGTGCCGGTGGTCGGGACTCCACTGAAGCTTTCTTT. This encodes CAGGRDSTEAFF.